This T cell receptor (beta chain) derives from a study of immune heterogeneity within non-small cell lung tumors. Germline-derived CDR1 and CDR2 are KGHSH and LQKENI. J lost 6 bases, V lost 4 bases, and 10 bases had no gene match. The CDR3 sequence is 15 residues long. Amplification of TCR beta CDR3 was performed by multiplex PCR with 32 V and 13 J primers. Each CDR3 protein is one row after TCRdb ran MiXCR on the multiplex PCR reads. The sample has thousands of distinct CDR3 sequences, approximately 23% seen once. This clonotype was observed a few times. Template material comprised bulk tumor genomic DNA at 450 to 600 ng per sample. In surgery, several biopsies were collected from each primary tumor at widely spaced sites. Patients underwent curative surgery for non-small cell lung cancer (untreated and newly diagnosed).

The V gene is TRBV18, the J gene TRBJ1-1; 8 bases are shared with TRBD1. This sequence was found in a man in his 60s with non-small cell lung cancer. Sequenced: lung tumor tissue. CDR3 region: CASSLSGQASAEAFF. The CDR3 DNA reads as TGTGCCAGCTCACTATCGGGACAGGCGAGCGCTGAAGCTTTCTTT.